The entry below describes one T cell receptor beta chain. The data are from a study of blood T cell repertoires in COVID-19. Assay: immunoSEQ multiplex PCR; the TCRdb copy retains only in-frame clones and omits some. In the table there are 20,000 to 30,000 clones, 92% of which are singletons. Germline values: CDR1 KGHSH, CDR2 LQKENI. The CDR3 runs 17 residues. V shed 3 bases and J shed 0 bases, with 17 bases lying between them. This rearrangement joins TRBV18 to TRBJ1-1; D remains ambiguous. This clonotype was obtained from a human donor in a cohort sampled during active COVID-19. The sample consisted of peripheral blood. CDR3 sequence reads: CASSPTFYGTMNTEAFF. CDR3 DNA: TGTGCCAGCTCACCGACGTTTTACGGAACTATGAACACTGAAGCTTTCTTT.